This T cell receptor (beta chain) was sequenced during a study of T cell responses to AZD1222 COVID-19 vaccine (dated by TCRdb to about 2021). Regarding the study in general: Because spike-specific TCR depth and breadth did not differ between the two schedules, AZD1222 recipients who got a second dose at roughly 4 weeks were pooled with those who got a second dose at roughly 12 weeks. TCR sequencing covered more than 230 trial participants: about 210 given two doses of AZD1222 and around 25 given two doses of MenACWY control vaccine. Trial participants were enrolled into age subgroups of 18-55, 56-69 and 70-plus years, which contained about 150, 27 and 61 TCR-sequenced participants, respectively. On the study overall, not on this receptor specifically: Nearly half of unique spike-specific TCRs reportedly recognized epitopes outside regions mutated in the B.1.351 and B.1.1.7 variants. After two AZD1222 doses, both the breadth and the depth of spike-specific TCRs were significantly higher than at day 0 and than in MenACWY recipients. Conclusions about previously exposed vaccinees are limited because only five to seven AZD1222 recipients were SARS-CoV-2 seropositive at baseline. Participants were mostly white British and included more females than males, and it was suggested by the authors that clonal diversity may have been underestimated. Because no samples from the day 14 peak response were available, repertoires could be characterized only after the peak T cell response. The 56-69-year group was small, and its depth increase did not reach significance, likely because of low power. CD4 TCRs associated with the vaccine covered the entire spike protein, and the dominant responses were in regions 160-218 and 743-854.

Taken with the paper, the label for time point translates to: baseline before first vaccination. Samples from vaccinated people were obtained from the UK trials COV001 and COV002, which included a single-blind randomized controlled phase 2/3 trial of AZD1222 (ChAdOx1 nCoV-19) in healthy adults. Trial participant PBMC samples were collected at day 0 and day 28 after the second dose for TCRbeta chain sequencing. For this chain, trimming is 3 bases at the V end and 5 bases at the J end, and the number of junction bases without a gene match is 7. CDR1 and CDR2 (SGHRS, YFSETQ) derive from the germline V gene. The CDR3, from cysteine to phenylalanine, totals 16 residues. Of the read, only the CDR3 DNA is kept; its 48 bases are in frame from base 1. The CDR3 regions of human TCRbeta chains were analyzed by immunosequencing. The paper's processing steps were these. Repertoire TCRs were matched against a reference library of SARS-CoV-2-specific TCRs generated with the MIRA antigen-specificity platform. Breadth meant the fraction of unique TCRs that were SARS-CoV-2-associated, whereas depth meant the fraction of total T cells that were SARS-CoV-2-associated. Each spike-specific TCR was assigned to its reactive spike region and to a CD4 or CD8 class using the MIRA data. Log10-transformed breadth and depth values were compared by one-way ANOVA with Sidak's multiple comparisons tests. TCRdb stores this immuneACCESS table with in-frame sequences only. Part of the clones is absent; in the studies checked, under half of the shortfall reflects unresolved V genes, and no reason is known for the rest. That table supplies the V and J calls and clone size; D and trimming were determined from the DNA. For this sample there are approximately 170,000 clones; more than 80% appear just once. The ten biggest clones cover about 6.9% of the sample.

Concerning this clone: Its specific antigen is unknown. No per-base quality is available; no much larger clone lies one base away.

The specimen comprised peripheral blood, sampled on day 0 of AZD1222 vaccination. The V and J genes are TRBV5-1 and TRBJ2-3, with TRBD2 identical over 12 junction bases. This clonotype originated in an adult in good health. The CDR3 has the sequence CASSSSSGGAKDTQYF. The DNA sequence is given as TGCGCCAGCAGCTCGTCTAGCGGGGGGGCCAAAGATACGCAGTATTTT.